This T cell receptor (beta chain) was documented in a study of metastatic and nonmetastatic thyroid tumors. For the study at large: Repertoire data that came from the blood and tumor or nodule tissue of malignant and benign thyroid patients were compared.

TCRdb reanalyzed the PCR reads with MiXCR. Found here are around 53,000 clones, over 15% of them singletons; the top ten hold 2.5% to 3.5%. This CDR3 has 13 residues. V was shortened by 7 bases and J by 2 bases, with 10 bases between the two germline ends. Germline V lookup: CDR1 SEHNR, CDR2 FQNEAQ (reference sequence). No patient had received any treatment before thyroid surgery. Sequencing input: blood. The chain employs TRBV7-9 and TRBJ2-3; D ambiguous. The TCR sequence derives from a female donor with papillary thyroid cancer or a benign thyroid nodule (not recorded which). Some clones in this sample may be carry-over from other donors' samples. As DNA, the CDR3 is TGTGCCAGCATCCCTATTTTCACAGATACGCAGTATTTT. The encoded protein is CASIPIFTDTQYF. Full variable domain (outside the CDR3, taken from reference TRBV7-9 and TRBJ2-3): DTGVSQNPRHKITKRGQNVTFRCDPISEHNRLYWYRQTLGQGPEFLTYFQNEAQLEKSRLLSDRFSAERPKGSFSTLEIQRTEQGDSAMYLCASIPIFTDTQYFGPGTRLTVL.